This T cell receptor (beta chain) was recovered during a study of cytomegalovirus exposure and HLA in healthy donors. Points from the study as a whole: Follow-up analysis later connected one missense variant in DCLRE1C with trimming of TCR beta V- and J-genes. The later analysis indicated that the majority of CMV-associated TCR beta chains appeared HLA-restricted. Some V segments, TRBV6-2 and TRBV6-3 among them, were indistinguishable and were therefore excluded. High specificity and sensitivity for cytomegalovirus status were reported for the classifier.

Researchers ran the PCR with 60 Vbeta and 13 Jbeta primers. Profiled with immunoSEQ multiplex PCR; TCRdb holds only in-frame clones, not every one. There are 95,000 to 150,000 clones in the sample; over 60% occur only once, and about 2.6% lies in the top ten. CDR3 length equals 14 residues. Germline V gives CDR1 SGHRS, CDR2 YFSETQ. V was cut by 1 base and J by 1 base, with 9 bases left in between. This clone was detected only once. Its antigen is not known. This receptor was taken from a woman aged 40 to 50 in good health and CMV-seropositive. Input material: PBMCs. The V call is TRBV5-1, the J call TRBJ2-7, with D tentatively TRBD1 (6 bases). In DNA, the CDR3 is TGCGCCAGCAGCTTGTCTGGACAGTCCTACGAGCAGTACTTC. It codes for CASSLSGQSYEQYF.